Below are 27 T cell receptor beta chains sequenced from a single sample in a study of blood T cell repertoires in COVID-19. This table comes from immunoSEQ multiplex PCR, and its TCRdb copy is limited to in-frame clones, with some not included. The table includes about 250,000 clones, around 82% detected once. The specimen was peripheral blood. The receptors were sampled from a middle-aged man with active or convalescent COVID-19.

The chain is built from TRBV4-1 and TRBJ2-2; perhaps TRBD1 as D (5 bases). Trimming stripped 1 base from V and 3 bases from J, with 15 bases between. This CDR3 region has 17 residues. Germline V lookup: CDR1 MGHRA, CDR2 YSYEKL. The CDR3 coding sequence is TGCGCCAGCAGCCAAGCCGAAGGGGCGCTGGACACCGGGGAGCTGTTTTTT. It yields the protein CASSQAEGALDTGELFF.

The chain has TRBV5-8 and TRBJ2-1, with 8 bases aligning to TRBD1. Germline values: CDR1 SGHTS, CDR2 YDEGEE. This CDR3 has 15 amino acids. After removal of 4 bases from V and 2 bases from J, the junction contained 5 bases not matched to a gene. The CDR3 reads CASSRQGPTYNEQFF. The CDR3 region has the DNA TGTGCCAGCAGCAGACAGGGGCCTACCTACAATGAGCAGTTCTTC.

The V gene is TRBV2, the J gene TRBJ1-5, with a possible D match to TRBD1 (6 bases). Trimming took off 2 bases at V and 2 bases at J, with 10 bases between the two ends. This CDR3 is 15 amino acids long. Germline lookup yields CDR1 SNHLY and CDR2 FYNNEI. DNA of the CDR3: TGTGCCAGCAGTGAAAGGGCAGGGGGCAATCAGCCCCAGCATTTT. Protein product: CASSERAGGNQPQHF. Full variable domain (remainder filled in from reference TRBV2 and TRBJ1-5): EPEVTQTPSHQVTQMGQEVILRCVPISNHLYFYWYRQILGQKVEFLVSFYNNEISEKSEIFDDQFSVERPDGSNFTLKIRSTKLEDSAMYFCASSERAGGNQPQHFGDGTRLSIL.

The chain combines TRBV27 with TRBJ2-2, with TRBD1 matching over 11 bases. CDR1 and CDR2 from the germline V gene are MNHEY and SMNVEV (reference sequence). CDR3 length: 15 residues. Trimming took 6 bases from V and 7 from J; bases not matched to a gene: 7. The CDR3 loop reads CASRKDRGQGGELFF. The DNA of the CDR3 is TGTGCCAGCAGGAAGGACAGGGGGCAGGGCGGGGAGCTGTTTTTT.

The chain employs TRBV7-3 and TRBJ2-3, with 8 bases identical to TRBD2. CDR3 length: 15 residues. The junction had 6 bases not matched to a gene; V was cut back by 5 bases and J by 2 bases. Germline CDR1 reads SGHTA; CDR2 reads FQGTGA. The CDR3 DNA follows: TGTGCCAGCAGCCGAGCGGGGGCCGTCACAGATACGCAGTATTTT. Its protein is CASSRAGAVTDTQYF.

This clone was recorded once. The rearrangement uses TRBV18 and TRBJ1-4; unclear D gene. This CDR3 spans 15 amino acids. The V end lost 3 bases, the J end lost 3 bases, and 11 bases lay between the germline ends. CDR1 and CDR2 from the germline V gene are KGHSH and LQKENI. This CDR3 is CASSPRSEPNEKLFF. CDR3 DNA: TGTGCCAGCTCACCCCGGTCCGAGCCTAATGAAAAACTGTTTTTT.

CDR3 residues: CASSLLFGTDYGYTF. In nucleotides, the CDR3 is TGTGCCAGCAGCTTATTATTCGGGACAGACTATGGCTACACCTTC. This chain links TRBV7-9 with TRBJ1-2; 7 bases map to TRBD1. This CDR3 has 15 amino acids. Germline loops: CDR1 SEHNR, CDR2 FQNEAQ (reference sequence). The V and J ends lost 2 bases and 3 bases, in that order; junction bases with no gene match: 6. The whole variable domain, filled in from reference TRBV7-9 and TRBJ1-2, reads DTGVSQNPRHKITKRGQNVTFRCDPISEHNRLYWYRQTLGQGPEFLTYFQNEAQLEKSRLLSDRFSAERPKGSFSTLEIQRTEQGDSAMYLCASSLLFGTDYGYTFGSGTRLTVV.

The chain combines TRBV30 with TRBJ2-7; TRBD2 is a possible D gene (6 bases). Trimming took off 5 bases at V and 2 bases at J, with 13 bases between the two ends. CDR3 length: 13 amino acids. Germline CDR1 GTSNPN, CDR2 SVGIG (reference sequence). The CDR3 bases are TGTGCCTGGGGGGGGAGTCCGACCTACGAGCAGTACTTC. This codes for CAWGGSPTYEQYF.

CDR3 protein: CASSQEATTSRDTQYF. The CDR3 DNA is TGTGCCAGCAGCCAAGAGGCGACTACCTCTAGGGATACGCAGTATTTT. J is TRBJ2-3 and V is TRBV3-1 (or the pseudogene TRBV3-2); D is perhaps TRBD2 (5 bases). Germline V gene sequence: CDR1 LGHDT, CDR2 YNNKEL (reference sequence). V was cut by 0 bases and J by 6 bases, with 16 bases left in between. The CDR3 runs to 16 residues.

The chain uses TRBV11-2 and TRBJ1-6; the D gene is possibly TRBD1 (6 bases). CDR1 SGHAT and CDR2 FQNNGV come from the germline V gene. Trimming stripped 6 bases from V and 4 bases from J, with 16 bases between. The CDR3 is 16 amino acids. The CDR3, as DNA: TGTGCCAGCAGTAACCGGGACAAAAAGTATAATTCACCCCTCCACTTT. The encoded protein is CASSNRDKKYNSPLHF.

V and J are TRBV6-5 and TRBJ1-1, with D possibly TRBD1 on 6 matching bases. CDR1 is MNHEY, CDR2 SVGAGI, per germline. The V end lost 6 bases, the J end lost 6 bases, and 8 bases lay between the germline ends. The CDR3 has 11 amino acids. The CDR3 loop is CASRGHAEAFF. CDR3 coding DNA: TGTGCCAGCAGGGGACACGCTGAAGCTTTCTTT.

This clone was detected many times. The chain joins TRBV5-1 to TRBJ2-7; D is possibly TRBD1 (6 bases). The CDR3 runs 14 residues. Trimming cost V 8 bases and J 2 bases, with 17 bases left between them. The V gene's germline CDR1 is SGHRS and CDR2 YFSETQ. CDR3 region: CASKLNDRPYEQYF. The DNA for the CDR3 is TGCGCCAGTAAATTGAACGACAGGCCCTACGAGCAGTACTTC.

CDR3 in amino acids: CASSLDRVGETQYF. The CDR3 region has the DNA TGTGCCAGCAGTCTAGACAGGGTAGGCGAGACCCAGTACTTC. The chain has TRBV6-5 and TRBJ2-5; 7 bases map to TRBD1. CDR1 is MNHEY, CDR2 SVGAGI, per germline. The CDR3 spans 14 residues. V trimming: 5 bases; J trimming: 5 bases; junction bases outside the gene matches: 8.

V and J are TRBV6-5 and TRBJ1-5; TRBD1 is a possible D gene (5 bases). The CDR3 length is 14 residues. CDR1 and CDR2 from the germline V gene are MNHEY and SVGAGI. Trimming cost V 6 bases and J 6 bases, with 15 bases left between them. The DNA of the CDR3 is TGTGCCAGCAGACCCCAGGAGGGGCGTCAGCCCCAGCATTTT. This gives the protein CASRPQEGRQPQHF.

The chain combines TRBV4-2 with TRBJ2-7; 7 bases map to TRBD2. V dropped 4 bases and J dropped 3; count of bases not matched to a gene: 3. The CDR3 has 13 residues. CDR1 and CDR2 (germline): LGHNA, YNFKEQ. The chain's CDR3 is CASSLGGGYEQYF. The CDR3 DNA is TGTGCCAGCAGCCTGGGGGGGGGCTACGAGCAGTACTTC.

The rearrangement links TRBV20-1 to TRBJ1-4; 9 nucleotides agree with TRBD1. V gave up 3 bases and J gave up 10 bases; unmatched junction bases: 15. Germline V CDR1 and CDR2: DFQATT, SNEGSKA (reference sequence). This CDR3 has 16 amino acids. CDR3 DNA: TGCAGTGCTAGTCGACAGGGGGGTCTCTTTGGCGGAAAACTGTTTTTT. Amino acid sequence: CSASRQGGLFGGKLFF.

The chain employs TRBV20-1 and TRBJ2-7; a possible D gene is TRBD2 (7 bases). Per germline, CDR1 DFQATT and CDR2 SNEGSKA (reference sequence). CDR3 size: 15 residues. Trimming took off 3 bases at V and 3 bases at J, with 18 bases between the two ends. The CDR3 region is CSASLPTGRGYEQYF. The CDR3 DNA reads TGCAGTGCTAGTCTTCCCACAGGGAGGGGCTACGAGCAGTACTTC.

The chain recombines TRBV11-3 with TRBJ2-4, with D possibly TRBD2 on 5 matching bases. V was pared by 5 bases and J by 9 bases, with 14 bases between. Looked up from germline, CDR1 is SGHNT and CDR2 is YENEEA. The CDR3 consists of 13 residues. CDR3 nucleotides: TGTGCCAGCAGCCCAACTAGTGGTAGCATTCAGTACTTC. This translates into CASSPTSGSIQYF.

This chain uses TRBV14 with TRBJ1-2; 7 nucleotides line up with TRBD1. The V gene end was trimmed by 4 bases and the J gene end by 7 bases; junction bases not matched to a gene: 12. Germline CDR1 reads SGHDN; CDR2 reads FVKESK. CDR3 length equals 15 residues. Here the CDR3 reads CASSPSRQGKSGYTF. The CDR3 nucleotides read TGTGCCAGCAGCCCATCGAGACAGGGAAAGTCTGGCTACACCTTC.

The chain employs TRBV7-8 and TRBJ1-6; D gene unclear. Deletions cut 5 bases from V and 8 bases from J, with 19 bases between. The CDR3 extends over 16 amino acids. The V gene's germline CDR1 is SGHVS and CDR2 FQNEAQ. CDR3 sequence (DNA): TGTGCCAGCAGCATTACCAGAACCAGAGGCTATTCACCCCTCCACTTT. This translates into CASSITRTRGYSPLHF.

Worth noting for this clone: The sample holds other DNA sequences that translate to the same CDR3. The CDR3 DNA reads TGCGCCAGCAGCTTGGGGAGGGCCACAAATGAAAAACTGTTTTTT. It codes for CASSLGRATNEKLFF. V is TRBV5-1 and J is TRBJ1-4; D ambiguous. Deletions cut 0 bases from V and 5 bases from J, with 11 bases between. Germline CDR1 SGHRS, CDR2 YFSETQ. CDR3 size: 15 residues.

The rearrangement uses TRBV6-6 and TRBJ1-2, with 8 nucleotides matching TRBD1. The CDR3 spans 15 residues. V lost 0 bases to trimming and J lost 8 bases; unmatched junction nucleotides: 8. From germline, CDR1 is MNHNY and CDR2 SVGAGI (reference sequence). CDR3 DNA sequence: TGTGCCAGCAGTTACTCGGCAGGGGGCTTGCAAGGCTACACCTTC. It encodes CASSYSAGGLQGYTF.

This chain joins TRBV5-1 and TRBJ1-2, with D unclear. Per the germline V gene, CDR1 is SGHRS and CDR2 is YFSETQ. This CDR3 region has 15 residues. Trimming removed 3 bases from V and 4 bases from J, with 16 bases in between. The CDR3 nucleotides read TGCGCCAGCAGCTCCAACGCGGGTCTAGGCTATGGCTACACCTTC. Its protein product is CASSSNAGLGYGYTF. Full variable domain (outside the CDR3, taken from reference TRBV5-1 and TRBJ1-2): KAGVTQTPRYLIKTRGQQVTLSCSPISGHRSVSWYQQTPGQGLQFLFEYFSETQRNKGNFPGRFSGRQFSNSRSEMNVSTLELGDSALYLCASSSNAGLGYGYTFGSGTRLTVV.

This clone was seen at least ten times. This chain joins TRBV3-1 (or the pseudogene TRBV3-2) and TRBJ1-4; maybe TRBD1 (5 bases). The V gene's germline CDR1 is LGHDT and CDR2 YNNKEL (reference sequence). The CDR3 extends over 13 amino acids. Trimming left V 3 bases short and J 6 bases short, with 8 bases between. CDR3 in DNA: TGTGCCAGCAGCCAGACACAGGATGAAAAACTGTTTTTT. Residues: CASSQTQDEKLFF.

The table lists this clone with a count of one. This chain connects TRBV4-1 to TRBJ1-2, with 7 bases identical to TRBD1. The CDR3 contains 18 residues. V dropped 0 bases and J dropped 0; count of bases not matched to a gene: 10. From germline, CDR1 is MGHRA and CDR2 YSYEKL. CDR3 in amino acids: CASSQDVLFRGPNYGYTF. In nucleotides, the CDR3 is TGCGCCAGCAGCCAAGATGTGTTATTTAGGGGGCCTAACTATGGCTACACCTTC.

The chain employs TRBV29-1 and TRBJ1-1; the D is unclear. The CDR3 sequence is 14 residues long. V was clipped by 4 bases and J by 7 bases, with 19 bases between them. Per germline, CDR1 SQVTM and CDR2 ANQGSEA. For the CDR3, the DNA is TGCAGCGTTGGGTCGACAAATTTTCCCAATGAAGCTTTCTTT. Translation: CSVGSTNFPNEAFF.

The chain uses TRBV7-9 and TRBJ1-6; 7 nucleotides line up with TRBD1. CDR1 and CDR2 from the germline V gene are SEHNR and FQNEAQ (reference sequence). The CDR3 is 14 residues long. Unmatched junction bases numbered 1, after V lost 3 bases and J lost 5 bases. CDR3 residues: CASSFDRDNSPLHF. The CDR3 nucleotides read TGTGCCAGCAGCTTCGACAGGGATAATTCACCCCTCCACTTT.